The rows below give T cell receptor beta chains drawn from one sample of a study of molecular identifiers for immune sequencing clone quantification. One entry per CDR3 protein, called by TCRdb with MiXCR from the PCR reads. The sample contains hundreds of thousands of distinct CDR3 sequences, less than 30% of which appear only once. Material: naive CD8+ T cells from blood, with Jurkat cell RNA spiked in. The origin of the receptors is a human donor in good health. Some libraries in this study had Jurkat cell RNA spiked in. Each CDR3 is given with its conserved first and last residue. The order of the fields is D gene, V gene, clone size, J gene, CDR3 length, CDR3 DNA, CDR3 protein. D genes are given only for firm matches. Clone size is given for some rows only: seen once, a few or many times, or a class if the clone is expanded.

D: TRBD2
V: TRBV7-9
size: few
J: TRBJ2-2
length: 19
DNA: TGTGCCAGCAGCTTCCCCGGGCTAGCGGGGGCCCTAAACACCGGGGAGCTGTTTTTT
CDR3: CASSFPGLAGALNTGELFF

D: TRBD2
V: TRBV24-1
size: few
J: TRBJ2-2
length: 19
DNA: TGTGCCACCAGTGATTCCCGGGGGGGGGGGCGCTGGAACACCGGGGAGCTGTTTTTT
CDR3: CATSDSRGGGRWNTGELFF

D: .
V: TRBV7-2
size: many
J: TRBJ1-1
length: 13
DNA: TGTGCCAGCAGCTTAGCCTGGGGGACTGAAGCTTTCTTT
CDR3: CASSLAWGTEAFF

D: .
V: TRBV7-9
size: .
J: TRBJ2-7
length: 15
DNA: TGTGCCAGCAGTTATGGGGGACCGCCCACGAAGGAGCCGTACTTC
CDR3: CASSYGGPPTKEPYF

D: TRBD1
V: TRBV5-3
size: few
J: TRBJ2-5
length: 17
DNA: TGTGCCAGCAGCGGCGGGCCGCGGACAGGGACTGCAGAGACCCAGTACTTC
CDR3: CASSGGPRTGTAETQYF

D: .
V: TRBV29-1
size: many
J: TRBJ1-1
length: 11
DNA: TGCAGCGTTGAGGAGAACACTGAAGCTTTCTTT
CDR3: CSVEENTEAFF

D: TRBD1
V: TRBV11-2
size: .
J: TRBJ1-6
length: 17
DNA: TGTGCCCGCAGCTTAGCCCGGGACAGGGCTTTCGGTTCACCCCTCCACTTT
CDR3: CARSLARDRAFGSPLHF

D: TRBD2
V: TRBV28
size: many
J: TRBJ2-1
length: 14
DNA: TGTGCCAGCAGTGGCCGGGACTACTACAATGAGCAGTTCTTC
CDR3: CASSGRDYYNEQFF

D: .
V: TRBV7-2
size: many
J: TRBJ2-5
length: 15
DNA: TGTGCCAGCAGCTCTCGACAGGCGGTACAAGAGACCCAGTACTTC
CDR3: CASSSRQAVQETQYF

D: .
V: TRBV2
size: many
J: TRBJ2-3
length: 15
DNA: TGTGCCAGCAGTGAAGTGGCAGGTAGCACAGATACGCAGTATTTT
CDR3: CASSEVAGSTDTQYF

D: TRBD2
V: TRBV9
size: few
J: TRBJ2-1
length: 14
DNA: TGTGCCAGCAGCGATCTAGCGGGATACAATGAGCAGTTCTTC
CDR3: CASSDLAGYNEQFF

D: .
V: TRBV27
size: many
J: TRBJ2-6
length: 16
DNA: TGTGCCAGCAGTTTACTTTCGCCCTCTGGGGCCAACGTCCTGACTTTC
CDR3: CASSLLSPSGANVLTF

D: .
V: TRBV5-5
size: many
J: TRBJ2-7
length: 14
DNA: TGTGCCAGCAGCGGCACCGGGACCTTCTACGAGCAGTACTTC
CDR3: CASSGTGTFYEQYF

D: .
V: TRBV11-3
size: .
J: TRBJ2-2
length: 14
DNA: TGTGCCAGCACCTCCCAAGAGAACACCGGGGAGCTGTTTTTT
CDR3: CASTSQENTGELFF

D: .
V: TRBV30
size: many
J: TRBJ2-3
length: 16
DNA: TGTGCCTGGAGTGTACTGGGCAGATCTAGCACAGATACGCAGTATTTT
CDR3: CAWSVLGRSSTDTQYF

D: TRBD2
V: TRBV28
size: few
J: TRBJ2-2
length: 18
DNA: TGTGCCAGCAGTACGACCCTCAATAGCGGGATTAACACCGGGGAGCTGTTTTTT
CDR3: CASSTTLNSGINTGELFF

D: TRBD2
V: TRBV4-1
size: .
J: TRBJ2-7
length: 16
DNA: TGCGCCAGCAGCCGAGTAAGCGGGAGGCTTACTTACGAGCAGTACTTC
CDR3: CASSRVSGRLTYEQYF